One and the same sample provided the 8 T cell receptor beta chains below, sequenced in a study of metastatic and nonmetastatic thyroid tumors. All patients were treatment-naive before thyroid surgery. TCRdb re-called clones via MiXCR from the PCR reads. Here the sample spans around 28,000 clones, 10% to 15% being singletons. Input material: blood. The receptor set was obtained from a female donor with papillary thyroid cancer or a benign thyroid nodule (not recorded which). Some clones in this sample may be carry-over from other donors' samples.

Of note for this clone: A read error may be the cause here, since a much bigger clone is one base away. This same CDR3 is encoded by further DNA sequences in the sample. The genes are TRBV9 and TRBJ2-5; unclear D gene. The germline gives CDR1 SGDLS, CDR2 YYNGEE. Trimming stripped 3 bases from V and 3 bases from J, with 15 bases between. The CDR3 is 15 residues long. This CDR3 reads CASSEGAAGKETQYF. For the CDR3, the DNA is TGTGCCAGCAGCGAGGGCGCCGCAGGAAAAGAGACCCAGTACTTC.

This clone was seen at least ten times. The V gene is TRBV19, the J gene TRBJ2-7, with a tentative D call TRBD2 (5 bases). V dropped 5 bases and J dropped 6 bases, with 14 bases sitting between them. Per the germline V gene, CDR1 is LNHDA and CDR2 is SQIVND (reference sequence). The CDR3 length is 13 residues. Here the CDR3 DNA reads TGTGCCAGTAGTCCCGGACGAGGGATCGAGCAGTACTTC. The encoded protein is CASSPGRGIEQYF. The variable domain in full, with the rest retrieved from reference TRBV19 and TRBJ2-7, is DGGITQSPKYLFRKEGQNVTLSCEQNLNHDAMYWYRQDPGQGLRLIYYSQIVNDFQKGDIAEGYSVSREKKESFPLTVTSAQKNPTAFYLCASSPGRGIEQYFGPGTRLTVT.

Many counts were recorded for this clone. CDR3 residues: CASSQALGYTF. Written as DNA, the CDR3 is TGTGCCAGCAGCCAAGCTCTTGGCTACACCTTC. The chain joins TRBV3-1 to TRBJ1-2; D is uncertain. Looked up from germline, CDR1 is LGHDT and CDR2 is YNNKEL (reference sequence). Trimming took 1 base from V and 7 from J, leaving 4 bases between them. The CDR3 has 11 residues.

This clone was seen many times. The chain couples TRBV5-8 to TRBJ2-3; perhaps TRBD1 as D (5 bases). V shed 0 bases and J shed 4 bases, with 15 bases lying between them. Looked up from germline, CDR1 is SGHTS and CDR2 is YDEGEE. CDR3 length: 16 residues. The CDR3 DNA reads as TGTGCCAGCAGCTTGGTGGGCAGGGTGGCATCAGATACGCAGTATTTT. It specifies CASSLVGRVASDTQYF.

This clone occurred many times. V usage is TRBV30 and J usage is TRBJ2-1; TRBD1 matches at 9 bases. The ends lost 5 bases at V and 6 bases at J; junction bases unmatched: 14. This CDR3 contains 16 residues. Looked up from germline, CDR1 is GTSNPN and CDR2 is SVGIG (reference sequence). CDR3 residues: CAWVLRDRVVGNEQFF. The CDR3 nucleotides are TGTGCCTGGGTCCTACGGGACAGGGTGGTAGGCAATGAGCAGTTCTTC.

The chain recombines TRBV30 with TRBJ1-4; D is uncertain. Trimming left V 1 base short and J 3 bases short, with 9 bases between. The germline V gene has CDR1 GTSNPN and CDR2 SVGIG (reference sequence). The CDR3 runs 14 residues. The DNA for the CDR3 is TGTGCCTGGAGTGGGGTGGGTGCTAATGAAAAACTGTTTTTT. Translation: CAWSGVGANEKLFF. The complete variable domain, with remaining parts taken from reference TRBV30 and TRBJ1-4, reads SQTIHQWPATLVQPVGSPLSLECTVEGTSNPNLYWYRQAAGRGLQLLFYSVGIGQISSEVPQNLSASRPQDRQFILSSKKLLLSDSGFYLCAWSGVGANEKLFFGSGTQLSVL.

Ten or more counts support this clone. The chain links TRBV10-3 to TRBJ2-7; D remains unclear. Germline V gives CDR1 ENHRY, CDR2 SYGVKD. The V end lost 6 bases, the J end lost 2 bases, and 8 bases lay between the germline ends. There are 12 residues in the CDR3. The CDR3 sequence: CAIRGPAYEQYF. CDR3 DNA sequence: TGTGCCATCAGAGGGCCAGCCTACGAGCAGTACTTC.

This clone was seen many times. The CDR3 here is CAGGGTTSTDTQYF. CDR3 nucleotide sequence: TGTGCCGGCGGTGGGACGACTAGCACAGATACGCAGTATTTT. The chain recombines TRBV6-2 or TRBV6-3 with TRBJ2-3, with D perhaps matching TRBD1 or TRBD2 (5 bases each). This CDR3 is built from 14 residues. V was clipped by 11 bases and J by 0 bases, with 15 bases between them. Per the germline V gene, CDR1 is MNHEY and CDR2 is SVGEGT.